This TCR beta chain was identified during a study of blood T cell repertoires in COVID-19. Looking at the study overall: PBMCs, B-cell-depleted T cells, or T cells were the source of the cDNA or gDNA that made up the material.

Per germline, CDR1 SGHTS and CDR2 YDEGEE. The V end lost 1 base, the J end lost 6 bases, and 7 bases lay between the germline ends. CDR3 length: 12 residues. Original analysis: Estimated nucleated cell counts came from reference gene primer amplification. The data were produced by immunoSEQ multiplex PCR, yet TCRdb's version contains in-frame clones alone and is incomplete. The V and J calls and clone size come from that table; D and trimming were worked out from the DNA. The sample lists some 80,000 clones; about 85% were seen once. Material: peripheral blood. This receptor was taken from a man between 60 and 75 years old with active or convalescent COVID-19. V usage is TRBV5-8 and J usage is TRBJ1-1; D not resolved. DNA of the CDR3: TGTGCCAGCAGCTTGAAGGAGGCTGAAGCTTTCTTT. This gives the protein CASSLKEAEAFF.